The present T cell receptor (beta chain) was sequenced within a study of glioma-infiltrating T cells after dendritic cell vaccination. As for the study in general: Monocyte-derived dendritic cells, cultured about 7 days with IL-4 and GM-CSF, were pulsed with autologous tumor lysate.

The primer mix had 60 V beta and 13 J beta primers. Clones were read by immunoSEQ multiplex PCR, and TCRdb kept only the in-frame ones, dropping some. The sample holds more than 95,000 clones; 90% are singletons and the top ten take roughly 2.5%. This clone was detected only once. Its antigen is unidentified. CDR3 length: 15 amino acids. Germline V gives CDR1 GTSNPN, CDR2 SVGIG (reference sequence). With 4 bases removed from V and 8 bases from J, the gap between germline ends came to 23 bases. Study findings and constraints: Longer survival after dendritic cell vaccination followed higher pretreatment TIL content.

Time point here: after dendritic cell vaccination, including at tumor progression/relapse. The clonotype originates from a human donor with glioblastoma. V and J are TRBV30 and TRBJ1-2; tentatively, D is TRBD1 (6 bases). The sequencing here drew on blood, taken after dendritic cell vaccination. DNA of the CDR3: TGTGCCTGGAACCCGATCCAACCCGGACAGTTGGGCTACACCTTC. Its protein product is CAWNPIQPGQLGYTF.